The present entry profiles one T cell receptor beta chain with its context. Its specificity is not known. Since all of the isolated RNA was reverse transcribed, expressed TCRB transcripts were what got sequenced. The read count averaged around 3.6 million across naive, central memory and regulatory T cell samples. Assay used: immunoSEQ multiplex PCR; TCRdb lists only in-frame clones, some missing. This sample has hundreds of thousands of clones; over 12% occur once, and the top ten carry 0.03% to 0.045%. This entry is derived from a study of beta chain features in type 1 diabetes. Study results and limitations: Reads derived from cDNA could over-represent cells showing high TCR expression. Resolution of whether HLA type affects TCRB rearrangement was not achieved here. Type 1 diabetes patients had TCRB CDR3s that were shorter (moderately but significantly so) in all four CD4+ subsets.

The clonotype comes from a man between 18 and 29 years old with type 1 diabetes. The specimen sequenced was naive CD4+ T cells from blood.

This chain's CDR3 is CASSYGRARPPEQYF. Written as DNA, the CDR3 is TGTGCCAGCAGTTACGGAAGAGCCCGACCCCCCGAGCAGTACTTC. This sequence joins TRBV6-5 and TRBJ2-7; D remains ambiguous. The CDR3 loop spans 15 amino acids. The germline CDR1 and CDR2 sequences are MNHEY and SVGAGI. V was clipped by 2 bases and J by 6 bases, with 17 bases between them.